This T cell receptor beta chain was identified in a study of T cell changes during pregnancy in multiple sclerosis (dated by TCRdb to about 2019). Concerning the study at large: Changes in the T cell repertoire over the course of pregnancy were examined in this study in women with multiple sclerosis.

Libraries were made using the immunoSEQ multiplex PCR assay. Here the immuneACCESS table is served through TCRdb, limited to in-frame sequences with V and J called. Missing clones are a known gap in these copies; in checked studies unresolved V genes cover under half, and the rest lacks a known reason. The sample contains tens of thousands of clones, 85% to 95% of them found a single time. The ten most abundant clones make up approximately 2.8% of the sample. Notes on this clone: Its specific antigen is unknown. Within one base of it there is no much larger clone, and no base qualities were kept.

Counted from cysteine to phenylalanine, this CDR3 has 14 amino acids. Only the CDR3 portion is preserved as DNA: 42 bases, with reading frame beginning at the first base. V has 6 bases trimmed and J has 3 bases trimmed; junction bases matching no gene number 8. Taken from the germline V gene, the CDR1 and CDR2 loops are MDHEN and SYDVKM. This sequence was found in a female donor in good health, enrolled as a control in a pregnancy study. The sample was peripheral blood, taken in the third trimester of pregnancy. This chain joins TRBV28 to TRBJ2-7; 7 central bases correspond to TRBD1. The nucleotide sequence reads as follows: TGTGCCAGCAGCCCCCCAGGGGGTCTCTACGAGCAGTACTTC. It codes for CASSPPGGLYEQYF.